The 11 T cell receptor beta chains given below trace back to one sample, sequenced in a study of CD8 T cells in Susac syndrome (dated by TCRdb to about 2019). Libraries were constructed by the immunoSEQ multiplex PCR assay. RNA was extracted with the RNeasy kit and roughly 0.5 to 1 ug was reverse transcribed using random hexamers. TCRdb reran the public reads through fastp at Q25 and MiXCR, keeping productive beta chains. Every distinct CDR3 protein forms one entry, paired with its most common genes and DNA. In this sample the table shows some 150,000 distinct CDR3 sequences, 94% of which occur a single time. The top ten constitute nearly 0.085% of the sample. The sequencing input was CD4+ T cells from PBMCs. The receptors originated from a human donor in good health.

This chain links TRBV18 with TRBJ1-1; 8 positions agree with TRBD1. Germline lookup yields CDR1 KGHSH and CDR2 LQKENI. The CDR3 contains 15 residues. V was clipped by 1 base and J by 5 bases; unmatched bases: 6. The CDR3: CASSPLDRATTEAFF. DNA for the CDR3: TGTGCCAGCTCACCACTGGACAGGGCAACGACTGAAGCTTTCTTT.

CDR3 sequence: CSAKELKISYNEQFF. The CDR3 DNA sequence: TGCAGTGCTAAAGAACTAAAAATCTCCTACAATGAGCAGTTCTTC. The gene calls are TRBV20-1 and TRBJ2-1, with unresolved D. In germline, CDR1 is DFQATT, CDR2 SNEGSKA (reference sequence). Trimming cost V 4 bases and J 0 bases, with 13 bases left between them. The CDR3 has 15 residues.

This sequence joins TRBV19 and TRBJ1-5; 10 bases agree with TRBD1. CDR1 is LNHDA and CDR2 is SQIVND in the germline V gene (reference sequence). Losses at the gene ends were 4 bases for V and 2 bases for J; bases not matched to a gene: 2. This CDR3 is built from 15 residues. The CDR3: CASSRDRGGNQPQHF. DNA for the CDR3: TGTGCCAGTAGTAGGGACAGGGGCGGCAATCAGCCCCAGCATTTT.

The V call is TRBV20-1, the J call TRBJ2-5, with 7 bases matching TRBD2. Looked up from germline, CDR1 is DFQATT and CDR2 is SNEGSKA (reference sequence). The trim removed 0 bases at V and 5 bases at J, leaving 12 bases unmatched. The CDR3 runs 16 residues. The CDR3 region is CSARDLLAGAGETQYF. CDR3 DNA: TGCAGTGCTAGAGATCTCCTCGCGGGAGCTGGGGAGACCCAGTACTTC.

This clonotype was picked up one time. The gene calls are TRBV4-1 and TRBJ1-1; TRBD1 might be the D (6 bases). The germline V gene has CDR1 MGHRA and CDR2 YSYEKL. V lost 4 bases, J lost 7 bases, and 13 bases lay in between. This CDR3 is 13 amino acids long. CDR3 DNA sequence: TGCGCCAGCAGCCCGGGACAATTGAGTGAAGCTTTCTTT. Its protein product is CASSPGQLSEAFF.

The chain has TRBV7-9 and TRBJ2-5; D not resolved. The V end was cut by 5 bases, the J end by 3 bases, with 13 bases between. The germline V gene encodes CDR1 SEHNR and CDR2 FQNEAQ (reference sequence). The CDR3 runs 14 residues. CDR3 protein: CASSPPKAKETQYF. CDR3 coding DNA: TGTGCCAGCAGCCCGCCGAAGGCCAAAGAGACCCAGTACTTC.

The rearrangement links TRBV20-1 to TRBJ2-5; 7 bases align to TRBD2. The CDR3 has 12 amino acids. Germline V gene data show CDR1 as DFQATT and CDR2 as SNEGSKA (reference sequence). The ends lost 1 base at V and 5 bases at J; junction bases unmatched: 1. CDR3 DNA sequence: TGCAGTGCTAGAGTCGGGAGGGAGACCCAGTACTTC. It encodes CSARVGRETQYF.

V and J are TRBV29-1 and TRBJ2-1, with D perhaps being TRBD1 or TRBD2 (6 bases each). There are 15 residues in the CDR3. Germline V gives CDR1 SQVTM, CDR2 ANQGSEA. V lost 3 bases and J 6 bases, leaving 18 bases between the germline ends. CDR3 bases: TGCAGCGTTGAGGACGGGGGCGGGTTGGCCAATGAGCAGTTCTTC. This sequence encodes CSVEDGGGLANEQFF.

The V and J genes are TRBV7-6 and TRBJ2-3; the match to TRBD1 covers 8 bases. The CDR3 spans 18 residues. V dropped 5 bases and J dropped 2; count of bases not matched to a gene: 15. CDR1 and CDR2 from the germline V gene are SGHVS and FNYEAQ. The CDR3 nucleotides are TGTGCCAGCAGCCCAAGGCCCCCCGGACAGGGTAACACAGATACGCAGTATTTT. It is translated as CASSPRPPGQGNTDTQYF. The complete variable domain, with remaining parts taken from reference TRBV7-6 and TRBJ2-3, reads GAGVSQSPRYKVTKRGQDVALRCDPISGHVSLYWYRQALGQGPEFLTYFNYEAQQDKSGLPNDRFSAERPEGSISTLTIQRTEQRDSAMYRCASSPRPPGQGNTDTQYFGPGTRLTVL.

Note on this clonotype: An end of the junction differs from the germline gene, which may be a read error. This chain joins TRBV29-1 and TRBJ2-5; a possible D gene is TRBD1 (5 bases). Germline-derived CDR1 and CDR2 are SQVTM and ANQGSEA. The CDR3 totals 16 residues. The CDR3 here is CSVDGVGLAGKEAQYF. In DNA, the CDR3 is TGCAGCGTTGATGGAGTGGGGTTGGCAGGGAAAGAGGCCCAGTACTTC.

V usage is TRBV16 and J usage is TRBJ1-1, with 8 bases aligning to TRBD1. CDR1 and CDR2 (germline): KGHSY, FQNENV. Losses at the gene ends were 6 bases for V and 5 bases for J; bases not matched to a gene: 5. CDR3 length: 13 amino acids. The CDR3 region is CASRITGGTEAFF. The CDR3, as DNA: TGTGCCAGCAGGATAACAGGGGGTACTGAAGCTTTCTTT.